One T cell receptor beta chain is described in this entry. This record comes from a study of cytomegalovirus exposure and HLA in healthy donors. In the PCR, 60 Vbeta and 13 Jbeta primers were used. Measured with immunoSEQ multiplex PCR; TCRdb has only the in-frame clones, and not every one. Here the sample spans about 130,000 clones, approximately 78% being singletons. Germline CDR1 SGHTS, CDR2 YDEGEE. This CDR3 spans 13 amino acids. V trimming: 8 bases; J trimming: 3 bases; junction bases outside the gene matches: 2. This TCR was sampled from a female donor in good health and CMV-seronegative. The J gene is TRBJ2-7, the V gene TRBV5-8; 13 bases are a match to TRBD2. Source material: PBMCs. CDR3 residues: CASGLAGVYEQYF. CDR3 DNA: TGTGCCAGTGGACTAGCGGGGGTCTACGAGCAGTACTTC.